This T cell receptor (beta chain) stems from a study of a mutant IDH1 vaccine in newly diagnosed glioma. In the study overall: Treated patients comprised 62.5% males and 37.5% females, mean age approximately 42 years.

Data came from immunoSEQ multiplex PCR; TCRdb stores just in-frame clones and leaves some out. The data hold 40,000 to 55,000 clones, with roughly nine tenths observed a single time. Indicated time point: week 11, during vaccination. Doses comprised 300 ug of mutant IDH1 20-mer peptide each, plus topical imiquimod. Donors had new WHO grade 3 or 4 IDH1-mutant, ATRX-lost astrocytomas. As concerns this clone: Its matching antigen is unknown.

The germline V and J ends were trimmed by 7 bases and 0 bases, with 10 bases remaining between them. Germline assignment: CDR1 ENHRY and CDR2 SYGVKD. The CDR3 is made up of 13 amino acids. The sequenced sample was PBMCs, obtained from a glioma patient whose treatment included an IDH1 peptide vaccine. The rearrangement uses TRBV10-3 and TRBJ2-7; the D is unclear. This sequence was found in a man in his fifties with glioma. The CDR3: CAITPPGSYEQYF. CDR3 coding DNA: TGTGCCATCACTCCGCCAGGCTCCTACGAGCAGTACTTC.